This T cell receptor (beta chain) comes out of a study of cytomegalovirus exposure and HLA in healthy donors. 60 Vbeta and 13 Jbeta primers were used in PCR. Using immunoSEQ multiplex PCR, the repertoire was profiled, and TCRdb retains in-frame clones only, with some absent. The sample consists of about 190,000 clones, more than 75% of them appearing once. Regarding the study as a whole: The majority of TCR sequences were rare, yet some public TCRs appeared in many donors.

With 6 bases clipped from V and 5 bases from J, the junction kept 8 bases outside the gene matches. Germline lookup yields CDR1 MDHEN and CDR2 SYDVKM. CDR3 length equals 16 residues. Notes on this clone: Its antigen remains unidentified.

The receptor was isolated from a woman in her twenties or thirties in good health and CMV-seropositive. The sequenced sample consisted of PBMCs. The chain is built from TRBV28 and TRBJ2-1, with 12 bases lining up with TRBD2. The CDR3 DNA reads as TGTGCCAGCAGACCACAACTAGCGGGGGGTCACAATGAGCAGTTCTTC. Translated, it gives CASRPQLAGGHNEQFF.